The text below deals with one T cell receptor beta chain. Original processing notes: From reference gene primer amplification, estimates of nucleated cell counts were derived. Produced via immunoSEQ multiplex PCR; TCRdb's table is partial and in-frame only. D and trimming were read from the DNA, whereas the V and J calls and clone size are those reported in that table. The profile covers 150,000 to 200,000 clones, with approximately 83% appearing a single time and about 9.6% taken by the ten largest. V dropped 1 base and J dropped 6 bases, with 9 bases sitting between them. Germline-derived CDR1 and CDR2 are GTSNPN and SVGIG (reference sequence). The CDR3 runs to 12 residues. This sample was taken from a study of blood T cell repertoires in COVID-19. On the study more broadly: Acute and convalescent COVID-19 samples came from the United States, Italy and Spain. Sample material is recorded as cDNA or gDNA derived from T cells, B-cell-depleted T cells, or PBMCs.

The chain carries TRBV30 and TRBJ1-2; the D is unclear. This sequence originates from a man in his fifties or sixties with active or convalescent COVID-19. Sequenced material: peripheral blood. The CDR3 DNA follows: TGTGCCTGGAGTGAGCTACTTGATGGCTACACCTTC. It codes for CAWSELLDGYTF.